Included here is one TCR beta chain sequence, with context. Its target is not known. These data originate in a study of T cell responses to AZD1222 COVID-19 vaccine. The study's findings and limits: Sampling that yielded the repertoires occurred only after the peak T cell response. Females made up more of the donors, who were largely white British, and clonal diversity may have come out too low. CD4 TCRs linked to vaccination spanned spike, dominating at 160-218 and 743-854.

Profiled with immunoSEQ multiplex PCR; TCRdb holds only in-frame clones, not every one. Of approximately 170,000 clones detected, around 87% appear once; the ten largest clones hold 6.9%. V lost 0 bases and J 3 bases, leaving 15 bases between the germline ends. Germline V gene data show CDR1 as MNHEY and CDR2 as SVGAGI. This CDR3 spans 16 amino acids. The sequence derives from an adult in good health. The sample was peripheral blood, taken on day 0 of AZD1222 vaccination. V and J are TRBV6-5 and TRBJ2-7, with D perhaps TRBD1 (5 bases). The chain's CDR3 is CASSYSIQGKGYEQYF. In DNA, the CDR3 is TGTGCCAGCAGTTACTCGATCCAGGGAAAGGGCTACGAGCAGTACTTC.